This T cell receptor beta chain was obtained from a study of shared clonotypes between healthy human individuals. Libraries were prepared by immunoSEQ multiplex PCR; TCRdb keeps only in-frame clonotypes and omits some of them. The repertoire consists of about 380,000 clones, with 95% to 97% occurring once and the leading ten covering around 0.29%. This CDR3 has 17 residues. V lost 1 base, J lost 4 bases, and 15 bases lay in between. CDR1 and CDR2 from the germline V gene are SGHRS and YFSETQ. Nashville, Tennessee was home to all donors, who were Caucasian adults. Source material: memory CD8+ T cells sorted from blood. The subset was: CD45RO+ cells pooled with CCR7-negative TemRA cells. This chain connects TRBV5-1 to TRBJ1-6; D unresolved. The TCR originated in a man between 25 and 39 years old in good health. The CDR3 coding sequence is TGCGCCAGCAGCTTGCTCAACCTGGACGGATATAATTCACCCCTCCACTTT. This codes for CASSLLNLDGYNSPLHF.